This T cell receptor (beta chain) was recorded in a study of early T cells in non-severe SARS-CoV-2 infection. Across the study: Unsorted whole blood bulk RNA was sequenced, with unpaired chains. Study-level points and caveats: Using VDJdb, the matching emphasized anti-spike CD8 responses while missing private and CD4 specificities.

This clonotype has at least ten counts. No antigen is known for it. The length of the CDR3 is 15 residues. Germline CDR1 SGHVS, CDR2 FNYEAQ. V lost 5 bases, J lost 5 bases, and 7 bases stayed unmatched. Unique molecular identifiers were affixed to single, distinct cDNA molecules. In TCRdb, the 5' RACE reads were re-called with MiXCR into one record per CDR3 protein. Here the sample spans approximately 35,000 distinct CDR3 sequences, less than 6.5% being singletons. J is TRBJ2-2 and V is TRBV7-6, with 8 bases matching TRBD1. Sequenced: whole blood. This TCR was sampled from an adult who was a healthcare worker with PCR-confirmed SARS-CoV-2 infection or an uninfected control (not recorded which). The CDR3 DNA reads TGTGCCAGCAGCCTCACAGGGGGGCGGACCGGGGAGCTGTTTTTT. It is translated as CASSLTGGRTGELFF.